This TCR beta chain was profiled in a study of T cell responses to AZD1222 COVID-19 vaccine (dated by TCRdb to about 2021). Study-wide context: A total of more than 230 trial participants underwent TCR sequencing, of whom around 200 received two doses of AZD1222 and around 26 received two doses of the MenACWY control vaccine. Enrollment into the trials was organized by age into subgroups of 18-55, 56-69 and 70-plus years, and those subgroups contained 148, 28 and 57 TCR-sequenced participants, respectively.

The time point label of this sample denotes: about 28 days (+/-7) after the second vaccine dose. The meaning of the sample's treatment or condition label: meningococcal conjugate vaccine given as trial control. Samples from vaccinated people were obtained from the UK trials COV001 and COV002, which included a single-blind randomized controlled phase 2/3 trial of AZD1222 (ChAdOx1 nCoV-19) in healthy adults. For TCRbeta chain sequencing, PBMC samples from trial participants were taken at day 0 and at day 28 after the second dose. In regard to this clone: What antigen it recognizes has not been identified. Base-call qualities are not available, and no considerably larger clone is one nucleotide away.

The CDR3 regions of human TCRbeta chains were subjected to immunosequencing. The original pipeline was this. Repertoire TCRs were matched against a reference library of SARS-CoV-2-specific TCRs generated with the MIRA antigen-specificity platform. Breadth was defined as the fraction of unique TCRs that were SARS-CoV-2-associated, and depth was defined as the fraction of total T cells that were SARS-CoV-2-associated. Using the MIRA data, each spike-specific TCR was mapped to the spike region that the TCR reacts to and placed in a CD4 or CD8 class. Log10-transformed breadth and depth values were compared by one-way ANOVA with Sidak's multiple comparisons tests. Not all clones reach the TCRdb copy of this immuneACCESS table, which keeps in-frame sequences only. Checked studies attribute under half of the gap to unresolved V genes and leave the rest unexplained. That table is the source of V, J and clone size, and D and trimming were worked out from the DNA. The sample table shows some 150,000 clones, and over 80% are seen once. The ten largest account for roughly 4% of the sample.

What the research found in general, with its limitations: Because no samples from the day 14 peak response were available, repertoires could be characterized only after the peak T cell response. Conclusions about previously exposed vaccinees are limited, since just a handful of AZD1222 recipients were seropositive for SARS-CoV-2 at baseline. Most participants were white British and females outnumbered males, and the authors suggested that clonal diversity may have been underestimated. Epitopes outside the regions mutated in the B.1.351 and B.1.1.7 variants were reportedly recognized by nearly half of the unique spike-specific TCRs. The 56-69-year group was small, and its depth increase did not reach significance, likely because of low power. After two AZD1222 doses, spike-specific TCR breadth and depth were significantly higher than at day 0 and than in MenACWY recipients. The whole spike protein was spanned by vaccine-associated CD4 TCRs, and dominant responses were seen in regions 160-218 and 743-854.

For this chain, trimming is 3 bases at the V end and 1 base at the J end, and the number of junction bases without a gene match is 10. Spanning cysteine to phenylalanine, the CDR3 consists of 19 amino acids. Kept here is only the CDR3 DNA, which spans 57 bases and is read in frame from base 1. Reading the germline V gene gives CDR1 SGHDT and CDR2 YYEEEE. In this chain, TRBV5-6 is recombined with TRBJ2-4, with 13 junctional bases fitting TRBD2. Sequenced here: peripheral blood, sampled 28 days after the second dose of the MenACWY control vaccine. The receptor comes from an adult who received the MenACWY meningococcal vaccine as a control. CDR3 protein: CASSSQGLAGTFAKNIQYF. DNA sequence: TGTGCCAGCAGCTCGCAGGGACTAGCGGGAACTTTTGCCAAAAACATTCAGTACTTC.